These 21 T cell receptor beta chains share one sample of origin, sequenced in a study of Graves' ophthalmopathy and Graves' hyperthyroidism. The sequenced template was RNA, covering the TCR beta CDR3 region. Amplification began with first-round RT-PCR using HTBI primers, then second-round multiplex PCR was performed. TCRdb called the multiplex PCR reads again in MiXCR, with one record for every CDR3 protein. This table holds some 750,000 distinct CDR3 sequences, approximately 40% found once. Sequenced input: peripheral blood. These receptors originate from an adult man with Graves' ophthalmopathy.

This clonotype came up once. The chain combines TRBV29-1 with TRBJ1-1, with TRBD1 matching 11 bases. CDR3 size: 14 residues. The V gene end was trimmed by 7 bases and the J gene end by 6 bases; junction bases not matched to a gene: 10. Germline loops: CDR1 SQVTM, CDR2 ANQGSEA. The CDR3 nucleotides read TGCAGCGCCCGGGACAGGGGGGTACCGGCTGAAGCTTTCTTT. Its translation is CSARDRGVPAEAFF.

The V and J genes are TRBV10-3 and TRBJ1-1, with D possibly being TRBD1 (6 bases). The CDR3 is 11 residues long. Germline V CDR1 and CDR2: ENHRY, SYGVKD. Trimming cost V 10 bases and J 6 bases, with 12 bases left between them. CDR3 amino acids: CASKGGAEAFF. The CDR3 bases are TGTGCCAGCAAGGGGGGAGCTGAAGCTTTCTTT.

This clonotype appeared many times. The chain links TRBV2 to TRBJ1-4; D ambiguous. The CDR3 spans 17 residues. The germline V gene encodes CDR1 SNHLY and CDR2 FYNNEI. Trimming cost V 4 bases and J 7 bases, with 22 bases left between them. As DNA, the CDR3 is TGTGCCAGCAGTGCGGAACGTCTTTGGGAACTGGGTGAAAAACTGTTTTTT. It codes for CASSAERLWELGEKLFF.

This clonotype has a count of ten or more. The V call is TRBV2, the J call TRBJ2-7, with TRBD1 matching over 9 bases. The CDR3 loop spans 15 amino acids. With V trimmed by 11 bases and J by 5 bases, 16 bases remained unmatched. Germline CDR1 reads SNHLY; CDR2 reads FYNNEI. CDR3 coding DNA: TGTGCCGTGGAAGTGACAGGGGGTTCTCGGGACGAGCAGTACTTC. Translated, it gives CAVEVTGGSRDEQYF.

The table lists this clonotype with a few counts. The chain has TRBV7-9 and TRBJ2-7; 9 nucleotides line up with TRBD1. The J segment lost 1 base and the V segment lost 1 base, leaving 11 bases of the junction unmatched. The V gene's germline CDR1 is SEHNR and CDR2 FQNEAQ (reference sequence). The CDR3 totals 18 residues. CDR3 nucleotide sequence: TGTGCCAGCAGCTTAGACCAGCAGGACGGGACAGGGTCCTACGAGCAGTACTTC. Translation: CASSLDQQDGTGSYEQYF.

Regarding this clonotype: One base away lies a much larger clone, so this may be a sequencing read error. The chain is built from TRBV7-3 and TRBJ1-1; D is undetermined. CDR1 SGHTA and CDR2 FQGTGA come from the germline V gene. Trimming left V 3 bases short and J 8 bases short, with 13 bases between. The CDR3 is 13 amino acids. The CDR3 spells CASSFGWVTEAFF. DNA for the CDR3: TGTGCCAGCAGCTTTGGTTGGGTTACCGAAGCTTTCTTT.

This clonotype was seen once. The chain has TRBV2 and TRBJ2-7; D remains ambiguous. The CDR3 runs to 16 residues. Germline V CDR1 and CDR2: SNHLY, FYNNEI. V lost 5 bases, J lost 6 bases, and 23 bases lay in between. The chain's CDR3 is CASSYSQDFPPLEQYF. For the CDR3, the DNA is TGTGCCAGCAGTTACTCCCAAGACTTTCCTCCCCTCGAGCAGTACTTC.

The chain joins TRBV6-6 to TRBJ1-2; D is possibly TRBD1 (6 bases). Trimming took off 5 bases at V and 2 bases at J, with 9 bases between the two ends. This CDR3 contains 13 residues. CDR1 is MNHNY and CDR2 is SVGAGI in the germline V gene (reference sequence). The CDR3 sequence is CASSTGKNYGYTF. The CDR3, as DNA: TGTGCCAGCAGTACAGGGAAAAACTATGGCTACACCTTC.

The CDR3 loop is CASQVGGNLFF. The CDR3 nucleotides read TGTGCCAGCCAAGTAGGCGGGAACCTGTTTTTT. The rearrangement joins TRBV25-1 to TRBJ2-2; D might be TRBD2 (6 bases). CDR3 size: 11 residues. Trimming shortened V by 8 bases and J by 14 bases, and 15 bases separated the two germline ends. Germline CDR1 and CDR2: MGHDK and SYGVNS.

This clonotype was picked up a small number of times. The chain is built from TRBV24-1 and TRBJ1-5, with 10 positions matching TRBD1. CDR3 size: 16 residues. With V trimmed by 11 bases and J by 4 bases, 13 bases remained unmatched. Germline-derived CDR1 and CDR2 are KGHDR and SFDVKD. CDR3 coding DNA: TGTGCCAGCAGCCGGGACAGGGGACTAGAAAATCAGCCCCAGCATTTT. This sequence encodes CASSRDRGLENQPQHF.

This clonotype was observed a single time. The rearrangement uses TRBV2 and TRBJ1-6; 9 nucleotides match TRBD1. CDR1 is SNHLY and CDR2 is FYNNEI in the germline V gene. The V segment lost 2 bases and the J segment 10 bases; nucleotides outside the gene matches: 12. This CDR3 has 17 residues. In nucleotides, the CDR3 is TGTGCCAGCAGTGAATATCCGGTGGGACAGGGCTCGTCACCCCTCCACTTT. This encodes CASSEYPVGQGSSPLHF.

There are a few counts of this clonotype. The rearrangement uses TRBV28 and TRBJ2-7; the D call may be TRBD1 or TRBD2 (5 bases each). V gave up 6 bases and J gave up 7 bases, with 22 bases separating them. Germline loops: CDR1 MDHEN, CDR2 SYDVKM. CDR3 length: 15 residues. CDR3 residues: CASSQTGAPNREQYF. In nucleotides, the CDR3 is TGTGCCAGCAGCCAAACCGGGGCGCCCAACCGGGAGCAGTACTTC.

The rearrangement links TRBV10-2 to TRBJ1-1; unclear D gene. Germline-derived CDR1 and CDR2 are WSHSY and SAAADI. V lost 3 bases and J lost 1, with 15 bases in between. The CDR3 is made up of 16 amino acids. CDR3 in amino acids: CASSEFLTAPNTEAFF. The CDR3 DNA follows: TGCGCCAGCAGTGAATTCTTAACAGCTCCGAACACTGAAGCTTTCTTT.

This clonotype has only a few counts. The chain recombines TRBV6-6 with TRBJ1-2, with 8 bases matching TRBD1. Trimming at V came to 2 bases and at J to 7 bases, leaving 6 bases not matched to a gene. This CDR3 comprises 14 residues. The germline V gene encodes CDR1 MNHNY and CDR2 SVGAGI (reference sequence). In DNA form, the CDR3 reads TGTGCCAGCAGTTACGCACAGGGGGTCCCTGGCTACACCTTC. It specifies CASSYAQGVPGYTF.

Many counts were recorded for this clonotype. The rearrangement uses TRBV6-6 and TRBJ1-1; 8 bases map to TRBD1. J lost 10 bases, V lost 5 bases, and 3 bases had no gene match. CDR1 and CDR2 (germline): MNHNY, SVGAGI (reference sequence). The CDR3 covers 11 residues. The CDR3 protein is CASSNGQGAFF. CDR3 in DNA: TGTGCCAGCAGTAATGGACAGGGAGCTTTCTTT.

The CDR3: CATSDHRGPDTQYF. The CDR3 region has the DNA TGTGCCACCAGTGACCACAGGGGACCAGATACGCAGTATTTT. This chain links TRBV24-1 with TRBJ2-3; 7 bases are a match to TRBD1. Germline V gene data show CDR1 as KGHDR and CDR2 as SFDVKD. CDR3 length: 14 residues. V trimming: 4 bases; J trimming: 4 bases; junction bases outside the gene matches: 4.

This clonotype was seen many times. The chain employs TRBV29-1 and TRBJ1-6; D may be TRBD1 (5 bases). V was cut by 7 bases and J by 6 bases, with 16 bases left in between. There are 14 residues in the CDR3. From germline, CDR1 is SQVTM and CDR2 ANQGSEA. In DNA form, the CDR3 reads TGCAGCGGGGGGGAAGGGACGGTTAATTCACCCCTCCACTTT. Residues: CSGGEGTVNSPLHF.

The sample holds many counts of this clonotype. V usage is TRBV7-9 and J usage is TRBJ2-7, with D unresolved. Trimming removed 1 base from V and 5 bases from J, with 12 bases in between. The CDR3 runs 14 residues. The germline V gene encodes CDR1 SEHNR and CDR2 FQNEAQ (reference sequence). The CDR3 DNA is TGTGCCAGCAGCTTAGGCGGCGGAAGAGACGAGCAGTACTTC. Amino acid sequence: CASSLGGGRDEQYF.

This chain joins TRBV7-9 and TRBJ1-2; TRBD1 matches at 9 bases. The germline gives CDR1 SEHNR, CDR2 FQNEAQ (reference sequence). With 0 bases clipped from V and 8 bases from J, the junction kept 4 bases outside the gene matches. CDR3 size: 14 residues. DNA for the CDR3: TGTGCCAGCAGCTTAGCGGACAGGGGAAACGGCTACACCTTC. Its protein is CASSLADRGNGYTF.

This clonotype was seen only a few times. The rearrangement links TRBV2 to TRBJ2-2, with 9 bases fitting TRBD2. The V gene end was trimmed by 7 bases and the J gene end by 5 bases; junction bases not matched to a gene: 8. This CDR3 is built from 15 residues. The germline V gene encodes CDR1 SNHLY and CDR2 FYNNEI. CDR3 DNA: TGTGCCAGCAACCCAGGGACTAGCCTGACCGGGGAGCTGTTTTTT. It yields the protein CASNPGTSLTGELFF.

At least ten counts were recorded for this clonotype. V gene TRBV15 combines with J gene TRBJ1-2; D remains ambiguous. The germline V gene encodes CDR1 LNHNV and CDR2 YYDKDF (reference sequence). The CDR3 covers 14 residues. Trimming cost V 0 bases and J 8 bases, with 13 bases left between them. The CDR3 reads CATSRDGDAWGYTF. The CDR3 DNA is TGTGCCACCAGCAGAGATGGGGATGCTTGGGGCTACACCTTC.